This TCR beta chain was retrieved from a study of blood T cell repertoires in COVID-19. Looking at the study overall: The study drew acute and convalescent COVID-19 samples from the United States, Italy and Spain. In each case, the material was cDNA or gDNA derived from T cells, B-cell-depleted T cells, or PBMCs.

Repertoires were generated with immunoSEQ multiplex PCR, while TCRdb's copy carries only in-frame clones and drops some. The sample consists of fewer than 200,000 clones, 81% of them appearing once. The study recruited people aged 18 to 89 years across about 25 US areas. Assignments of participants to cohorts depended upon their own reported clinical history. This CDR3 region has 14 residues. The germline V gene encodes CDR1 SGHRS and CDR2 YFSETQ. About this clone itself: A read error may produce the germline difference seen at one junction end.

Sequences were obtained from PBMCs or T cells enriched from blood (not recorded which). This chain connects TRBV5-1 to TRBJ1-1; 9 positions match TRBD1. This clonotype was obtained from a woman aged 40 to 50 with acute COVID-19. Here the CDR3 reads CASTLTGGVTEAFF. In DNA form, the CDR3 reads TGCGCCAGCACCTTGACAGGGGGTGTTACTGAAGCTTTCTTT.